The rows below give T cell receptor beta chains drawn from one sample of a study of control samples from healthy donors and cancer patients. The method was immunoSEQ multiplex PCR; TCRdb's version includes in-frame clones alone and lacks a portion of them. The sample records 150,000 or so clones, 88% being singletons. The sequencing input was blood. The receptors stem from a man between 18 and 35 years old in good health. CDR3s include the opening cysteine and the closing phenylalanine or tryptophan. D genes are given only for firm matches. Clone size appears in some rows only: once, few, many, or a class for an expanded clone.

>TRBJ2-7|TRBV7-2|NA|NA
CASSLAPTYEQYF
TGTGCCAGCAGCTTAGCCCCCACCTACGAGCAGTACTTC
>TRBJ1-4|TRBV7-9|NA|TRBD1
CASSRTGVNEKLFF
TGTGCCAGCAGCCGGACAGGGGTTAATGAAAAACTGTTTTTT
>TRBJ2-3|TRBV20-1|NA|NA
CSAAGDYTQYF
TGCAGTGCTGCGGGCGACTATACGCAGTATTTT
>TRBJ2-7|TRBV9|NA|NA
CASSVKGASYEQYF
TGTGCCAGCAGCGTAAAAGGGGCCTCCTACGAGCAGTACTTC
>TRBJ2-5|TRBV4-2|NA|TRBD2
CASSQVASGETQYF
TGTGCCAGCAGCCAAGTAGCTAGCGGAGAGACCCAGTACTTC
>TRBJ1-2|TRBV28|once|NA
CASSLPTGPYGYTF
TGTGCCAGCAGTTTACCGACAGGTCCCTATGGCTACACCTTC
>TRBJ2-3|TRBV7-2|NA|NA
CASSLGDQLSTDTQYF
TGTGCCAGCAGCTTAGGGGACCAGCTAAGCACAGATACGCAGTATTTT
>TRBJ2-3|TRBV7-9|NA|TRBD2
CASSLGLAGANTDTQYF
TGTGCCAGCAGCTTGGGACTAGCGGGGGCGAACACAGATACGCAGTATTTT
>TRBJ2-7|TRBV4-2|few|NA
CASSQDLVYEQYF
TGTGCCAGCAGCCAAGATCTGGTTTACGAGCAGTACTTC
>TRBJ1-3|TRBV19|once|NA
CASTVASGNTIYF
TGTGCCAGTACGGTTGCCTCTGGAAACACCATATATTTT
>TRBJ1-1|TRBV11-2|NA|TRBD1
CASSSVTGGGTEAFF
TGTGCCAGCAGCTCTGTTACAGGGGGGGGCACTGAAGCTTTCTTT
>TRBJ2-7|TRBV11-2|NA|TRBD1
CASSLDRGYEQYF
TGTGCCAGCAGCTTAGACAGGGGGTACGAGCAGTACTTC
>TRBJ1-3|TRBV28|once|NA
CASSFKPGNTIYF
TGTGCCAGCAGTTTCAAACCTGGAAACACCATATATTTT
>TRBJ2-2|TRBV7-9|NA|TRBD1
CASSSGVGQINTGELFF
TGTGCCAGCAGCTCCGGAGTGGGACAGATTAACACCGGGGAGCTGTTTTTT
>TRBJ2-5|TRBV6-2/TRBV6-3|NA|NA
CASSRPFSGQETQYF
TGTGCCAGCAGCCGACCCTTTTCGGGCCAAGAGACCCAGTACTTC
>TRBJ2-2|TRBV5-1|NA|TRBD2
CASSLGTSGGELFF
TGCGCCAGCAGCTTGGGGACTAGCGGCGGGGAGCTGTTTTTT
>TRBJ1-3|TRBV30|NA|NA
CAWSLAGRGNTIYF
TGTGCCTGGAGTCTCGCAGGGCGCGGAAACACCATATATTTT
>TRBJ2-1|TRBV7-2|NA|NA
CASSLSRYNEQFF
TGTGCCAGCAGCTTATCCAGGTACAATGAGCAGTTCTTC
>TRBJ2-3|TRBV30|NA|NA
CAWWGTLTDTQYF
TGTGCCTGGTGGGGGACTCTCACAGATACGCAGTATTTT
>TRBJ1-1|TRBV3-1/TRBV3-2|NA|NA
CASSQKTGTLNTEAFF
TGTGCCAGCAGCCAAAAAACAGGCACTCTGAACACTGAAGCTTTCTTT
>TRBJ2-3|TRBV9|NA|NA
CASSGLTGRKGLTDTQYF
TGTGCCAGCAGCGGATTGACAGGGAGGAAGGGGTTGACAGATACGCAGTATTTT
>TRBJ2-5|TRBV11-2|NA|TRBD2
CASSLAGSGKTLQETQYF
TGTGCCAGCAGCTTAGCGGGTAGCGGGAAGACCTTACAAGAGACCCAGTACTTC
>TRBJ2-1|TRBV12-5|NA|NA
CASGLTGNEQFF
TGTGCTAGTGGTTTGACGGGGAATGAGCAGTTCTTC
>TRBJ1-2|TRBV27|NA|TRBD1
CASSLGQGYRSGYTF
TGTGCCAGCAGTTTAGGACAGGGGTACCGCTCTGGCTACACCTTC
>TRBJ2-3|TRBV6-2/TRBV6-3|NA|TRBD2
CASSFSGVDTQYF
TGTGCCAGCAGCTTTAGCGGGGTAGATACGCAGTATTTT
>TRBJ1-2|TRBV5-6|NA|NA
CASSLKGNYGYTF
TGTGCCAGCAGCTTGAAAGGGAACTATGGCTACACCTTC
>TRBJ2-7|TRBV4-1|NA|NA
CASSFSSSSYEQYF
TGCGCCAGCAGCTTTTCCTCCAGCTCCTACGAGCAGTACTTC
>TRBJ1-4|TRBV4-2|few|TRBD1
CASSQGGTGEKLFF
TGTGCCAGCAGCCAAGGCGGGACAGGCGAAAAACTGTTTTTT
>TRBJ1-2|TRBV15|NA|NA
CATSKGGILYGYTF
TGTGCCACCAGCAAGGGGGGGATACTTTATGGCTACACCTTC
>TRBJ2-1|TRBV9|once|NA
CASTSTPSSGNNEQFF
TGTGCCAGCACCTCCACCCCGAGTAGCGGCAACAATGAGCAGTTCTTC
>TRBJ2-1|TRBV5-1|NA|NA
CASSHSDYQSSYNEQFF
TGCGCCAGCAGCCACTCGGACTACCAGAGCTCCTACAATGAGCAGTTCTTC
>TRBJ2-7|TRBV4-3|NA|TRBD1
CASSWGTGGSYEQYF
TGCGCCAGCAGCTGGGGGACAGGGGGCTCCTACGAGCAGTACTTC
>TRBJ2-5|TRBV27|NA|TRBD2
CASSRGGALQTQYF
TGTGCCAGTTCCCGCGGGGGAGCTCTACAGACCCAGTACTTC
>TRBJ1-2|TRBV5-8|NA|NA
CASSYLMRVDYGYTF
TGTGCCAGCAGCTACCTTATGAGGGTCGACTATGGCTACACCTTC
>TRBJ2-7|TRBV6-5|NA|NA
CASSTRDAGTYEQYF
TGTGCCAGCAGTACTCGGGACGCCGGAACCTACGAGCAGTACTTC
>TRBJ2-5|TRBV6-1|NA|NA
CASSEAGAARGETQYF
TGTGCCAGCAGTGAAGCTGGCGCGGCGAGGGGAGAGACCCAGTACTTC
>TRBJ1-1|TRBV3-1/TRBV3-2|NA|TRBD1
CASSHDRGLTFF
TGTGCCAGCAGCCACGACAGGGGGCTTACTTTCTTT
>TRBJ1-2|TRBV6-5|NA|TRBD1
CASNVQGDYGYTF
TGTGCCAGCAACGTACAGGGGGACTATGGCTACACCTTC
>TRBJ1-4|TRBV28|NA|NA
CASSRTDQLFF
TGTGCCAGCAGCAGAACTGATCAACTGTTTTTT
>TRBJ1-3|TRBV9|NA|NA
CASSDRYSGNTIYF
TGTGCCAGCAGCGACAGGTACTCTGGAAACACCATATATTTT
>TRBJ1-6|TRBV6-1|NA|NA
CASSDLLATYNSPLHF
TGTGCCAGCAGTGACCTCCTAGCCACCTATAATTCACCCCTCCACTTT
>TRBJ1-2|TRBV19|NA|TRBD1
CASTIAGQGTYGYTF
TGTGCCAGTACGATCGCGGGACAGGGGACCTATGGCTACACCTTC
>TRBJ1-2|TRBV30|NA|NA
CAWSRRAPLYGYTF
TGTGCCTGGAGTCGGAGAGCCCCACTCTATGGCTACACCTTC
>TRBJ1-2|TRBV5-4|NA|NA
CASSSPNYGYTF
TGTGCCAGCAGTTCCCCTAACTATGGCTACACCTTC
>TRBJ2-5|TRBV4-3|once|NA
CASSQDAWETQYF
TGCGCCAGCAGCCAAGACGCGTGGGAGACCCAGTACTTC
>TRBJ2-7|TRBV28|NA|TRBD1
CASSPPTGGDEQYF
TGTGCCAGCAGTCCGCCGACAGGGGGCGACGAGCAGTACTTC
>TRBJ2-2|TRBV13|NA|NA
CASSSPGSPSRRTGELFF
TGTGCCAGCAGCTCCCCTGGGTCCCCCAGTAGACGAACCGGGGAGCTGTTTTTT
>TRBJ2-1|TRBV5-6|once|TRBD2
CASSWGSGGAVEQFF
TGTGCCAGCAGCTGGGGTAGCGGGGGGGCCGTTGAGCAGTTCTTC
>TRBJ2-7|TRBV7-2|NA|NA
CASSQGYAVYEQYF
TGTGCCAGCAGCCAAGGGTATGCCGTATATGAGCAGTACTTC
>TRBJ2-7|TRBV6-1|NA|TRBD2
CASSDFLAGWYEQYF
TGTGCCAGCAGTGATTTTCTAGCGGGGTGGTACGAGCAGTACTTC
>TRBJ2-5|TRBV18|NA|NA
CASSSGIVQETQYF
TGTGCCAGCTCATCAGGAATAGTCCAAGAGACCCAGTACTTC
>TRBJ2-6|TRBV6-2/TRBV6-3|NA|NA
CASSYSPAGANVLTF
TGTGCCAGCAGTTACTCCCCGGCTGGGGCCAACGTCCTGACTTTC
>TRBJ2-2|TRBV28|NA|TRBD2
CASSYLGLGGTPNTGELFF
TGTGCCAGCAGTTATCTAGGACTAGGAGGAACCCCGAACACCGGGGAGCTGTTTTTT
>TRBJ2-5|TRBV5-6|once|NA
CASRLRGGKETQYF
TGTGCCAGCAGATTACGTGGGGGGAAAGAGACCCAGTACTTC